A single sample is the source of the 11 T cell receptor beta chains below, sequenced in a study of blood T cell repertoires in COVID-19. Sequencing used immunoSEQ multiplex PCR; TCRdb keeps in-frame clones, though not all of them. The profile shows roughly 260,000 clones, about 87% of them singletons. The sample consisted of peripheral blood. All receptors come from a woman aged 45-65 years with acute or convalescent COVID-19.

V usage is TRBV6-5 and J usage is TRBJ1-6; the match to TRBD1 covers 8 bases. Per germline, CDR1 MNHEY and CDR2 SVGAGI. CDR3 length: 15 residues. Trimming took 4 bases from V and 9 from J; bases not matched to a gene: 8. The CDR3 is CASSFQTGAGSPLHF. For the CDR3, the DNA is TGTGCCAGCAGTTTTCAGACAGGGGCAGGTTCACCCCTCCACTTT.

CDR3 nucleotide sequence: TGTGCCAGTAGTATAGGGGGCGGAGAGACCCAGTACTTC. Translation gives CASSIGGGETQYF. The chain carries TRBV19 and TRBJ2-5; D might be TRBD1 (5 bases). The germline V gene encodes CDR1 LNHDA and CDR2 SQIVND (reference sequence). The CDR3 loop spans 13 amino acids. V shed 1 base and J shed 4 bases, with 7 bases lying between them.

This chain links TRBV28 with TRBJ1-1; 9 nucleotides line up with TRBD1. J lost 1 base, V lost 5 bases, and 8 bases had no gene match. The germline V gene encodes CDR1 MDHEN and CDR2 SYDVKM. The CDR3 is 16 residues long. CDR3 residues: CASSPGQGQGNTEAFF. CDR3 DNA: TGTGCCAGCAGTCCCGGACAGGGGCAGGGGAACACTGAAGCTTTCTTT.

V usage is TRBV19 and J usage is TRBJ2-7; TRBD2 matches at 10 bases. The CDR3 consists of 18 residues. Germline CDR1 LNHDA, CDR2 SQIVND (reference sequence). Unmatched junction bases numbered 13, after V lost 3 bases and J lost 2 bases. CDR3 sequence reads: CASSIRRTSGQGPYEQYF. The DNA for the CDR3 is TGTGCCAGTAGTATCCGTCGGACTAGCGGTCAAGGGCCCTACGAGCAGTACTTC.

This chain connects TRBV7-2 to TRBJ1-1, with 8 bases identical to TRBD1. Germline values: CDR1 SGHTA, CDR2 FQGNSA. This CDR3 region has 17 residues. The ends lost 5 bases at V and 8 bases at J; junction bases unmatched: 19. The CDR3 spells CASSTPPRGQGDLEAFF. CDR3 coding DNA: TGTGCCAGCAGCACCCCTCCCAGGGGGCAGGGGGACCTAGAAGCTTTCTTT.

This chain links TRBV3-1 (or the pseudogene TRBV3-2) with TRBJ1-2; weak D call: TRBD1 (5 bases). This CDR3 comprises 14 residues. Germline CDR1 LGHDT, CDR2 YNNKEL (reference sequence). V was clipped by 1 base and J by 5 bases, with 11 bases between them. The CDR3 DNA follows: TGTGCCAGCAGCCAAGTAGGGGATCGGTATGGCTACACCTTC. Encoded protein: CASSQVGDRYGYTF.

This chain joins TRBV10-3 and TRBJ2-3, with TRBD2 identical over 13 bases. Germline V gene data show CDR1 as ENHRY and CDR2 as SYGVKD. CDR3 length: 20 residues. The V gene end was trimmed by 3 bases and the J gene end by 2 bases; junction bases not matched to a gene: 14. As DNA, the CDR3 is TGTGCCATCAGTGATTCCTGGGGCCGGACTAGCGGGAGAGACACAGATACGCAGTATTTT. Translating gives CAISDSWGRTSGRDTDTQYF.

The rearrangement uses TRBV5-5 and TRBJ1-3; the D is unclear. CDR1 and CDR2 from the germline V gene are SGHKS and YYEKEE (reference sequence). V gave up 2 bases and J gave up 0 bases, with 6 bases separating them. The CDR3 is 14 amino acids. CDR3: CASSFTDSGNTIYF. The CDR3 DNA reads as TGTGCCAGCAGCTTTACAGACTCTGGAAACACCATATATTTT. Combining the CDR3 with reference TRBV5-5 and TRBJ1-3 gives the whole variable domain DAGVTQSPTHLIKTRGQQVTLRCSPISGHKSVSWYQQVLGQGPQFIFQYYEKEERGRGNFPDRFSARQFPNYSSELNVNALLLGDSALYLCASSFTDSGNTIYFGEGSWLTVV.

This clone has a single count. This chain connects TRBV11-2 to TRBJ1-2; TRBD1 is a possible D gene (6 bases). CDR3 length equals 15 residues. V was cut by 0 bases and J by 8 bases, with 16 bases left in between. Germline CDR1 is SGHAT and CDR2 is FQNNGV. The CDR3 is CASSLDPRQDVGYTF. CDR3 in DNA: TGTGCCAGCAGCTTAGACCCCCGACAGGACGTCGGCTACACCTTC.

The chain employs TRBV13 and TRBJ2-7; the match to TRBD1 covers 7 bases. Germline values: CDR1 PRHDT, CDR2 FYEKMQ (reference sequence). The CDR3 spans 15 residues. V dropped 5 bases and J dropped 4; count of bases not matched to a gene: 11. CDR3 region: CASSHDREGVYEQYF. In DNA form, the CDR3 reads TGTGCCAGCAGCCACGACAGGGAAGGGGTTTACGAGCAGTACTTC.

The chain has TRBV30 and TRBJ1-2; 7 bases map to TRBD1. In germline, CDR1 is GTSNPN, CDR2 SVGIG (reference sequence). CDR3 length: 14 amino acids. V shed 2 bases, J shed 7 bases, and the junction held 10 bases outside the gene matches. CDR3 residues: CAWSTPSGQAGYTF. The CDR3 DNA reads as TGTGCCTGGAGTACCCCCTCAGGACAGGCTGGCTACACCTTC.